The subject of this entry is one T cell receptor beta chain. Its target is not known. The data were taken from a study of blood T cells in healthy people across ages. Extracted total RNA amounted to at least 6 micrograms for each sample. Study-wide points: More naive CD4+ cells and higher diversity marked long-lived donors relative to aged donors.

Sample-barcoded 5' priming and a J-beta primer mix drove a second PCR of 7 to 11 cycles. TCRdb fed the 5' RACE reads into MiXCR, producing one record per CDR3 protein. The sample includes around 800,000 distinct CDR3 sequences, roughly 24% of them seen just once. The same sample was also studied in work on T cells of mothers and their children.

The clonotype was recovered from a boy aged 5-17 years in good health. The source material was blood.

In DNA form, the CDR3 reads TGTGCCAGCAGCTTAGGCAGGTCCGATGAGCAGTTCTTC. Protein product: CASSLGRSDEQFF. This chain joins TRBV7-3 and TRBJ2-5; unclear D gene. The J call may be in error: the DNA end matches TRBJ2-1 better. Germline loops: CDR1 SGHTA, CDR2 FQGTGA. There are 13 residues in the CDR3.